The present TCR beta chain was sequenced within a study of molecular identifiers for immune sequencing clone quantification (dated by TCRdb to 2016 to 2018). About the study as a whole: For a replicate experiment, RNA from roughly 20,000 or 100,000 naive CD8 T cells was divided into five aliquots, and four of the five aliquots were sequenced. The study was a methods study using CD8 T cells to benchmark molecular-identifier clustering-based TCR repertoire sequencing (MIDCIRS) and TCR RNA copy counting. Study-wide conclusions, independent of this receptor: Identical TCR molecules sharing a barcode could cause highly expanded clone sizes to be underestimated. When barcode sub-clustering was not used, chimeric consensus sequences inflated TCR diversity, with chimeras reaching as high as 47%. In CMV-specific effector cells, clones with more than 20 RNA copies contained over 98% of molecules, whereas in naive cells such clones contained under 1% of molecules. The naive libraries included spiked-in Jurkat TCR RNA (roughly ten copies' worth), and this Jurkat TCR RNA is not part of the donor repertoire. Modeling indicated around 3.2 TCR RNA copies recovered per cell, compared with around 10 by digital PCR, which implies a capture efficiency of approximately 30%. Even against a background of one million naive CD8 T cells, spiked-in Jurkat TCR RNA amounting to a single cell's worth was reported to be detectable.

Many counts were recorded for this clonotype. This receptor's antigen is unknown. Base-call qualities are not available, and no considerably larger clone is one nucleotide away. The junction shows trimming of 1 base on V and 7 bases on J, plus 18 bases between the germline ends. Via the germline V gene, CDR1 is SGHTS and CDR2 YDEGEE. The CDR3 holds 15 amino acids from the cysteine to the phenylalanine. The entry retains the CDR3 DNA only, 45 bases that are in frame from base 1. Library method: PCR. Instrument used: NextSeq 500. Preparation of bulk TCR libraries followed a previously described approach, with the TCR primers listed in Table S5. Total RNA was purified with the Qiagen AllPrep DNA/RNA kit. Before analysis, reads from multiple sequencing runs of one library were combined. The authors' analysis ran thus. Reads were retained only if their TCR constant sequence matched exactly, and those retained reads were trimmed to 150 nt and grouped according to their 12-nt molecular barcodes. Reads inside each barcode group were sub-clustered using a 15% Levenshtein threshold, and a quality-weighted consensus sequence was constructed for each RNA molecule. Non-functional sequences were removed, as were lower-count sequences one edit away from another. Barcode sub-clusters with fewer than 20% of the maximum read count were removed, based on fitting two negative binomial distributions. TCRdb trimmed the raw reads at Q25, called clones with MiXCR and kept productive beta chains. Each CDR3 protein gets just one entry, which takes the most common genes and DNA from the rows behind it. Here the V and J calls rest on TCRdb's processing, not on the authors' analysis. The sample has 400,000 to 600,000 distinct CDR3 sequences on record, 25% of them singletons. The ten largest clonotypes hold approximately 0.76% of the sample.

Libraries of naive CD8 T cells were built from approximately 22,000 to 940,000 sorted cells, with 10%, 30% or 50% of the purified RNA used. On a BD FACSAria II, naive CD8 T cells were FACS-sorted as CD8+CD4-CCR7+CD45RA+ and collected into RLT Plus buffer. To test detection sensitivity, Jurkat RNA equal to over nine TCR copies was added to samples of roughly 18,000-1,100,000 naive CD8 T cells. Enrichment of CD8 T cells was performed with RosetteSep CD8+ T Cell Enrichment Cocktail and Ficoll-Paque, after which ACK red cell lysis was carried out. Sequenced: naive CD8+ T cells from blood, with Jurkat cell RNA spiked in. The sample's cell subset or site, from its label and the paper: FACS-sorted CD8+CD4-CCR7+CD45RA+ naive T cells. The clonotype comes from a human donor in good health. Some libraries in this study had Jurkat cell RNA spiked in. Recombination joined TRBV5-8 with TRBJ2-7; TRBD2 might be the D gene, on 6 matching bases. The encoded CDR3 is CASSLSSAFPLEQYF. The DNA is TGTGCCAGCAGCTTGTCTAGCGCGTTCCCTTTGGAGCAGTACTTC.